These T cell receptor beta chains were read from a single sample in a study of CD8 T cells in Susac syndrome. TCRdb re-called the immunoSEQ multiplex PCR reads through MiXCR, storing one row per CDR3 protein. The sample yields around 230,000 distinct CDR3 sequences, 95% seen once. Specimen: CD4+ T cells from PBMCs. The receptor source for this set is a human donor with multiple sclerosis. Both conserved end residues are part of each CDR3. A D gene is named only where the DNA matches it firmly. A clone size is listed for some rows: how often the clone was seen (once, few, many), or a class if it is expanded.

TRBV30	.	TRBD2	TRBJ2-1	CAWSVTSGANEQFF	TGTGCCTGGAGTGTTACTAGCGGGGCCAATGAGCAGTTCTTC
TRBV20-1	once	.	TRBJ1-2	CSARMEVLGGGYTF	TGCAGTGCTAGAATGGAAGTTCTCGGTGGTGGCTACACCTTC
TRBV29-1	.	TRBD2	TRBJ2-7	CSTTGTSGYEQYF	TGCAGCACGACCGGGACTAGCGGCTACGAGCAGTACTTC
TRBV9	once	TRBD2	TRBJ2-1	CASSVVAGGGSSYNEEFF	TGTGCCAGCAGCGTAGTTGCGGGGGGAGGCAGCTCCTACAATGAGGAGTTCTTC
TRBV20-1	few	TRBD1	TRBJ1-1	CSARPGTGNTEAFF	TGCAGTGCTCGTCCCGGGACAGGGAACACTGAAGCTTTCTTT
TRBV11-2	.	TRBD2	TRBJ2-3	CASSPSGRGADTQYF	TGTGCCAGCAGCCCTAGCGGGAGAGGGGCAGATACGCAGTATTTT
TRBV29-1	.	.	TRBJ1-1	CSGLQGSNTEAFF	TGCAGCGGGCTACAGGGATCGAACACTGAAGCTTTCTTT
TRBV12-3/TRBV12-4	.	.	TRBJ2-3	CASSLVSLGHSAQYF	TGTGCCAGCAGTTTAGTATCTCTCGGTCATTCGGCGCAGTATTTT
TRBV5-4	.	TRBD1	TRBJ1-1	CASSFTQGQGNTEAFF	TGTGCCAGCAGCTTCACTCAGGGACAGGGGAACACTGAAGCTTTCTTT
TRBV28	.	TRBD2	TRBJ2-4	CASSSTTTSGRGNIQYF	TGTGCCAGCAGTTCTACAACGACTAGCGGGAGGGGAAACATTCAGTACTTC
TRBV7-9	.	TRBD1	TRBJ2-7	CASSPTGQGKREQYF	TGTGCCAGCAGCCCCACAGGACAGGGTAAGCGCGAGCAGTACTTC
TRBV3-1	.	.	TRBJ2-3	CASSHWTGVSTDTQYF	TGTGCCAGCAGCCATTGGACGGGGGTGAGCACAGATACGCAGTATTTT
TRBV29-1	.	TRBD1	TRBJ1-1	CSVGLGQGNTEAFF	TGCAGCGTTGGTTTGGGACAGGGAAACACTGAAGCTTTCTTT
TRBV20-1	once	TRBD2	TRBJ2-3	CSARVSGRNTDTQYF	TGCAGTGCTAGAGTTAGCGGGAGGAACACAGATACGCAGTATTTT
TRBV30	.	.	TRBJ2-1	CAWSGGPVNEQFF	TGTGCCTGGAGTGGCGGCCCAGTCAATGAGCAGTTCTTC
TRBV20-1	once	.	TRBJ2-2	CSAGTAGELFF	TGCAGCGCCGGGACTGCCGGGGAGCTGTTTTTT
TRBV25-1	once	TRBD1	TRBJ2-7	CASSPDRGSSYEQYF	TGTGCCAGCAGTCCCGACAGGGGGAGCTCCTACGAGCAGTACTTC
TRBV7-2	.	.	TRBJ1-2	CASSLFGGDGYTF	TGTGCCAGCAGCTTATTCGGGGGGGATGGCTACACCTTC
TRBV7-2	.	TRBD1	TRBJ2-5	CASSLWDSLQETQYF	TGTGCCAGCAGCTTATGGGACAGCCTCCAAGAGACCCAGTACTTC
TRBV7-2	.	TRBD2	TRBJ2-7	CASGGAGLSYEQYF	TGTGCCAGTGGGGGAGCGGGATTGTCCTACGAGCAGTACTTC
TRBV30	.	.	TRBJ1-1	CAWTQQPNTEAFF	TGTGCCTGGACGCAACAGCCGAACACTGAAGCTTTCTTT
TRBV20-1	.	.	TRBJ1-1	CSAQTQWNTEAFF	TGCAGTGCTCAGACTCAGTGGAACACTGAAGCTTTCTTT
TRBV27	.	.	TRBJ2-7	CASSQRFGPYEQYF	TGTGCCAGCAGTCAAAGGTTCGGGCCCTACGAGCAGTACTTC
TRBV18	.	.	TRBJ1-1	CASSAYKDAPEAFF	TGTGCCAGCTCAGCTTACAAGGACGCTCCTGAAGCTTTCTTT
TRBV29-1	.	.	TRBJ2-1	CSAESSYNEQFF	TGCAGCGCGGAGAGCTCCTACAATGAGCAGTTCTTC
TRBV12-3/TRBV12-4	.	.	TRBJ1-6	CASSPVEDRSPLHF	TGTGCCAGCAGTCCCGTGGAGGATCGGTCACCCCTCCACTTT
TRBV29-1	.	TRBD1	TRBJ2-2	CSAYDRTGGYTGELFF	TGCAGCGCGTACGACAGGACAGGGGGCTACACCGGGGAGCTGTTTTTT
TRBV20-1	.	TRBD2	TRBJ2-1	CSAPKAGGPPREQFF	TGCAGTGCCCCCAAAGCGGGAGGGCCTCCACGGGAGCAGTTCTTC
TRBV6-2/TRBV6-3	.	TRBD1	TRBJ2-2	CASLTGGLTGELFF	TGTGCCAGTTTGACAGGGGGCTTAACCGGGGAGCTGTTTTTT
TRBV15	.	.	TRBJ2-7	CATSRDPVTYEQYF	TGTGCCACCAGCAGAGACCCAGTAACCTACGAGCAGTACTTC
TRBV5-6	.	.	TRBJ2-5	CASSFSDRQETQYF	TGTGCCAGCAGCTTTTCGGACAGACAAGAGACCCAGTACTTC
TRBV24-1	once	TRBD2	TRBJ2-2	CATPRNSGRGTGELFF	TGTGCCACACCCCGAAATAGCGGGAGAGGCACCGGGGAGCTGTTTTTT
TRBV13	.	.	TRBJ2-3	CASSSQEDTQYF	TGTGCCAGCAGCTCCCAGGAAGATACGCAGTATTTT
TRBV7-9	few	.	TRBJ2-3	CASSLGQYTDTQYF	TGTGCCAGCAGCTTAGGACAGTACACAGATACGCAGTATTTT
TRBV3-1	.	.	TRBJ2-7	CASSQDIRLASYEQYF	TGTGCCAGCAGCCAAGATATTCGGCTAGCGAGCTACGAGCAGTACTTC
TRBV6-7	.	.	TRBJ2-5	CASRINPSETVGEETQYF	TGTGCCAGCAGAATAAATCCATCCGAGACCGTAGGGGAAGAGACCCAGTACTTC
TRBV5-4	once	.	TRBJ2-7	CASRGELASYEQYF	TGTGCCAGCAGAGGGGAGTTAGCGTCCTACGAGCAGTACTTC
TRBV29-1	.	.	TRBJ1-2	CSVGQYYGYTF	TGCAGCGTTGGCCAGTACTATGGCTACACCTTC
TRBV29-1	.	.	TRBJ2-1	CSGQELVYNEQFF	TGCAGCGGACAGGAACTGGTATACAATGAGCAGTTCTTC
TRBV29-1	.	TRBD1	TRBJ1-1	CSSRTGGLTEAFF	TGCAGCTCTCGGACAGGGGGCCTCACTGAAGCTTTCTTT
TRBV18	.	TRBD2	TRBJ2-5	CASSPIPGGPRMETQYF	TGTGCCAGCTCACCGATCCCGGGAGGGCCGAGAATGGAGACCCAGTACTTC
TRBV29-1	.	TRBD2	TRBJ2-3	CSTGLASGGADTQYF	TGCAGCACTGGACTAGCCTCGGGAGGGGCAGATACGCAGTATTTT
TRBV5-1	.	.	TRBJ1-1	CASSFKELSAEAFF	TGCGCCAGCAGCTTTAAGGAGTTATCCGCTGAAGCTTTCTTT